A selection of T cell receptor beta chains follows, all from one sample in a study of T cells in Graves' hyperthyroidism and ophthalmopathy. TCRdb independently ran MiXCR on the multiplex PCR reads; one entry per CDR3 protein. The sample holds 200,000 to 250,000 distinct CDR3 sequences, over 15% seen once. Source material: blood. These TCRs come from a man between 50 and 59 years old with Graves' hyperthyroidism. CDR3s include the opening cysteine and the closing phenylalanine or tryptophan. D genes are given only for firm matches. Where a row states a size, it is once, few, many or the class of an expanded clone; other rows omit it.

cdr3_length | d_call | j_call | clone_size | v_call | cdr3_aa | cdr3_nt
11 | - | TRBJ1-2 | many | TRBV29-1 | CSILHNYGYTF | TGCAGCATCCTACATAACTATGGCTACACCTTC
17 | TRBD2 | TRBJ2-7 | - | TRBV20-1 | CSANSRTSGSITYEQYF | TGCAGTGCTAATTCCAGGACTAGCGGGAGCATCACCTACGAGCAGTACTTC
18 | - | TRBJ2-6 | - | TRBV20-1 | CSARPLTGRLSGANVLTF | TGCAGTGCTAGGCCCCTCACAGGTCGCCTCTCTGGGGCCAACGTCCTGACTTTC
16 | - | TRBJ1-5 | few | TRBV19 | CASSRTGTGSNQPQHF | TGTGCCAGTAGTAGGACCGGGACGGGGTCCAATCAGCCCCAGCATTTT
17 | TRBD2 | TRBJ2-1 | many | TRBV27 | CASSQPPEAGGSNEQFF | TGTGCCAGCAGTCAACCCCCCGAAGCGGGAGGGAGCAATGAGCAGTTCTTC
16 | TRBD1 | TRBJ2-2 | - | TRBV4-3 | CASSQQGARSTGELFF | TGCGCCAGCAGCCAACAGGGGGCACGGTCCACCGGGGAGCTGTTTTTT
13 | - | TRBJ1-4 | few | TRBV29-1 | CSVRGQYNEKLFF | TGCAGCGTTCGAGGACAGTATAATGAAAAACTGTTTTTT
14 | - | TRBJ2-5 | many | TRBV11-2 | CASSLPTGLETQYF | TGTGCCAGCAGCTTACCCACAGGGCTGGAGACCCAGTACTTC
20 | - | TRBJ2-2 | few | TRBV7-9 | CASSLDRRDTNRASTGELFF | TGTGCCAGCAGCTTAGATCGCCGGGACACGAACCGGGCATCCACCGGGGAGCTGTTTTTT
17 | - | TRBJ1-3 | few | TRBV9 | CASSVSMDSVSGNTIYF | TGTGCCAGCAGCGTCTCGATGGACAGTGTCTCTGGAAACACCATATATTTT
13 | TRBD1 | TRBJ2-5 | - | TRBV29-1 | CSTVQGAPETQYF | TGCAGCACCGTCCAGGGGGCGCCTGAGACCCAGTACTTC
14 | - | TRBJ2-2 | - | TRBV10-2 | CASILDENTGELFF | TGCGCCAGCATCCTCGACGAGAACACCGGGGAGCTGTTTTTT
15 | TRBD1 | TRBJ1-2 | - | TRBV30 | CAWRDRDRRLDGYTF | TGTGCCTGGAGAGACCGGGACAGGCGGCTTGATGGCTACACCTTC
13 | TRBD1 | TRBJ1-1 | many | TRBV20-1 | CSARGTGDTEAFF | TGCAGTGCTAGAGGGACAGGGGACACTGAAGCTTTCTTT
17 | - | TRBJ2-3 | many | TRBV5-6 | CASSFVTSSRGTDTQYF | TGTGCCAGCAGCTTTGTAACAAGCTCTCGGGGCACAGATACGCAGTATTTT
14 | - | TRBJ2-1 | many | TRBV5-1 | CASSFQGGSNEQFF | TGCGCCAGCAGCTTCCAGGGGGGGAGCAATGAGCAGTTCTTC
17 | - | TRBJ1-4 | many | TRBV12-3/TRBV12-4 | CASTPHGGRTTNEKLFF | TGTGCCAGCACTCCTCATGGGGGAAGAACAACTAATGAAAAACTGTTTTTT
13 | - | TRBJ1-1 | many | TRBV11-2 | CASSSNPGAEAFF | TGTGCCAGCAGCTCTAATCCAGGCGCTGAAGCTTTCTTT
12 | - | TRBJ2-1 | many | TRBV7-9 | CASSPPNNEQFF | TGTGCCAGCAGCCCACCAAACAATGAGCAGTTCTTC
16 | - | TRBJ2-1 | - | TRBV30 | CAWRTRGWQDYNEQFF | TGTGCCTGGAGGACTAGAGGTTGGCAGGACTACAATGAGCAGTTCTTC
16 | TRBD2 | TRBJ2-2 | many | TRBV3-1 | CASSDGLAGALGELFF | TGTGCCAGCAGCGACGGACTAGCGGGAGCGCTCGGGGAGCTGTTTTTT
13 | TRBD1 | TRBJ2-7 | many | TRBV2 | CASSVGQVYEQYF | TGTGCCAGCAGTGTTGGACAGGTATACGAGCAGTACTTC
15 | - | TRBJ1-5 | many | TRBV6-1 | CASSPTGNSNQPQHF | TGTGCCAGCAGTCCCACGGGGAACAGCAATCAGCCCCAGCATTTT
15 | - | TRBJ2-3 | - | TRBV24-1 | CATSASRPSTDTQYF | TGTGCCACCAGTGCTAGCAGACCTAGCACAGATACGCAGTATTTT
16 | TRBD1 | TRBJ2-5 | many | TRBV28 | CASSKGTGVWQETQYF | TGTGCCAGCAGCAAAGGGACAGGGGTATGGCAAGAGACCCAGTACTTC
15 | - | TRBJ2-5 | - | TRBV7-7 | CASSLSQGQQETQYF | TGTGCTAGCAGCTTGTCCCAGGGCCAGCAAGAGACCCAGTACTTC
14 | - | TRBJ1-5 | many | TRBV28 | CASSLGPPNQPQHF | TGTGCCAGCAGTTTGGGACCCCCAAATCAGCCCCAGCATTTT
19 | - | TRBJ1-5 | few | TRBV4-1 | CASSQVAQGLPFSNQPQHF | TGCGCCAGCAGCCAAGTCGCACAGGGCCTCCCGTTTAGCAATCAGCCCCAGCATTTT
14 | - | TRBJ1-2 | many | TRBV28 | CASSLGGYDYGYTF | TGTGCCAGCAGTTTAGGAGGGTATGACTATGGCTACACCTTC
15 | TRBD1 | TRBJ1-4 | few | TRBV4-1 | CASSQHGTGNEKLFF | TGCGCCAGCAGCCAACACGGGACAGGGAATGAAAAACTGTTTTTT
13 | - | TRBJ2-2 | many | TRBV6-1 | CASSSLGGGELFF | TGTGCCAGCAGTTCCTTGGGTGGCGGGGAGCTGTTTTTT
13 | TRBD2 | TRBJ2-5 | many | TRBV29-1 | CSVEVGRGETQYF | TGCAGCGTTGAAGTCGGGAGGGGAGAGACCCAGTACTTC
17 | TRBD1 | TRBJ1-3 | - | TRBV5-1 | CASSFGPPGQGSNTIYF | TGCGCCAGCAGCTTTGGCCCTCCGGGACAGGGATCGAACACCATATATTTT
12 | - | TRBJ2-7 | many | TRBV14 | CASSQSGYEQYF | TGTGCCAGCAGCCAAAGCGGCTACGAGCAGTACTTC
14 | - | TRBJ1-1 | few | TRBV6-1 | CASSVNPGHVNAFF | TGTGCCAGCAGTGTAAACCCGGGACACGTAAACGCTTTCTTT
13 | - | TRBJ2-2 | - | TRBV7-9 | CASGGQLGGELFF | TGTGCCAGCGGAGGACAACTAGGAGGGGAGCTGTTTTTT
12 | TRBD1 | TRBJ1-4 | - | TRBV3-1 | CASLGTGKKLFF | TGTGCCAGCTTGGGGACAGGGAAAAAACTGTTTTTT
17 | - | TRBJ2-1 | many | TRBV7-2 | CASSLVFKAGLWSEQFF | TGTGCCAGCAGCTTAGTATTTAAGGCAGGTCTTTGGTCTGAGCAGTTCTTC
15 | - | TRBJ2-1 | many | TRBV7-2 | CASSLEAGAWGEQFF | TGTGCCAGCAGCTTAGAAGCGGGCGCTTGGGGGGAGCAGTTCTTC
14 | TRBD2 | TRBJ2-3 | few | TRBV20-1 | CSAREGLGTDTQYF | TGCAGTGCTAGAGAGGGACTAGGCACAGATACGCAGTATTTT
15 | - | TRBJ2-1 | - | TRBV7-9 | CASSPFVGLTEEQFF | TGTGCCAGCAGCCCCTTCGTCGGGCTAACTGAAGAGCAGTTCTTC
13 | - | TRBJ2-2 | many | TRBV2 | CASSDRPTGELFF | TGTGCCAGCAGTGATCGTCCGACCGGGGAGCTGTTTTTT
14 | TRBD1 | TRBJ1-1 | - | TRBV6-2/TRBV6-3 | CASSKGQGNTEAFF | TGTGCCAGCAGCAAAGGACAGGGCAACACTGAAGCTTTCTTT
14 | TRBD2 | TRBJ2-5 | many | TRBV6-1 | CASRSGGAQETQYF | TGTGCCAGCAGGAGCGGGGGAGCCCAAGAGACCCAGTACTTC
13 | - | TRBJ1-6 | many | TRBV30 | CAWRKNPNSPLHF | TGTGCCTGGAGGAAAAACCCCAATTCACCCCTCCACTTT
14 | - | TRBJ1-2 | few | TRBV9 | CASSVLGSNYGYTF | TGTGCCAGCAGCGTATTGGGCAGTAACTATGGCTACACCTTC
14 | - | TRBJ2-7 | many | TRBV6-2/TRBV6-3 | CASSLGSWTGEQYF | TGTGCCAGCAGTCTCGGGAGCTGGACCGGGGAGCAGTACTTC
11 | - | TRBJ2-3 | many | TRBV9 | CASSVGDTQYF | TGTGCCAGCAGCGTTGGGGATACGCAGTATTTT
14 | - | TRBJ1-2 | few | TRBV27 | CASSLFQGDYGYTF | TGTGCCAGCAGTTTGTTTCAGGGAGACTATGGCTACACCTTC
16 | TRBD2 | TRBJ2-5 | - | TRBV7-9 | CASSLSAGAGVETQYF | TGTGCCAGCAGCTTATCAGCGGGAGCGGGAGTAGAGACCCAGTACTTC
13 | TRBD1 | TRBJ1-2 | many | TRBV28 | CASSWDRDYGYTF | TGTGCCAGCAGTTGGGACAGGGATTATGGCTACACCTTC
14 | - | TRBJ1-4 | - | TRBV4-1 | CASSQVTWGEKLFF | TGCGCCAGCAGCCAAGTTACCTGGGGGGAAAAACTGTTTTTT
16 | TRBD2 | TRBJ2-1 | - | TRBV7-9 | CASRERGLAGVYEQFF | TGTGCCAGCAGAGAAAGAGGACTAGCGGGAGTCTATGAGCAGTTCTTC
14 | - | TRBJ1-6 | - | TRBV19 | CASKVGQSDSPLHF | TGTGCCAGTAAGGTGGGGCAAAGTGATTCACCCCTCCACTTT
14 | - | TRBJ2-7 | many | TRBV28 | CASSLAPGYQEQYF | TGTGCCAGCAGTTTAGCGCCAGGCTACCAGGAGCAGTACTTC
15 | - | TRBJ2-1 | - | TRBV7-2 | CASNFAGIQYNEQFF | TGTGCCAGCAACTTTGCTGGCATACAGTACAATGAGCAGTTCTTC
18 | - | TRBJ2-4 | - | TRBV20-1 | CSARDISREAHSSPIQYF | TGCAGTGCTAGGGACATTTCGAGGGAGGCTCACTCCTCTCCCATTCAGTACTTC
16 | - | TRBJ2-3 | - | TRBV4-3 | CASSQGYGGLDDTQYF | TGCGCCAGCAGCCAAGGTTACGGGGGACTCGACGATACGCAGTATTTT
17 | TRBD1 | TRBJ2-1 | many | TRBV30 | CAWSQENRGRSGNEQFF | TGTGCCTGGAGTCAAGAAAACAGGGGGCGGTCCGGTAATGAGCAGTTCTTC